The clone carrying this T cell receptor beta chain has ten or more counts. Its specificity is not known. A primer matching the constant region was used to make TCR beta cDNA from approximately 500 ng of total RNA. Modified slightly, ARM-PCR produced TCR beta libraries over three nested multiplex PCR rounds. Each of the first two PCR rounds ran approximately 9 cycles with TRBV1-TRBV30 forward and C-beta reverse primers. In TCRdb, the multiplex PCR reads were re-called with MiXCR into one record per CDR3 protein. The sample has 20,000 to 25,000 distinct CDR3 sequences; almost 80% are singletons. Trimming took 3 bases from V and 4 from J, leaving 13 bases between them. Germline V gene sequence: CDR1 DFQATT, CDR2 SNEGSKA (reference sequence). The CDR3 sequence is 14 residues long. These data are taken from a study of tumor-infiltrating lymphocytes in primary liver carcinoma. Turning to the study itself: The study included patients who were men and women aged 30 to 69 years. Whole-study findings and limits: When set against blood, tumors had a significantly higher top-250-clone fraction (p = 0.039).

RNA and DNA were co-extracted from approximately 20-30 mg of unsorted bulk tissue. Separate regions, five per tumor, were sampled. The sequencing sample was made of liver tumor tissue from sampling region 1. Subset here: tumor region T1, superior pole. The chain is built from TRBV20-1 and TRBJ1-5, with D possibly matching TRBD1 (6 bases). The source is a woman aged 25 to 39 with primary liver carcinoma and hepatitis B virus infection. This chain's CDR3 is CSASLTGRNQPQHF. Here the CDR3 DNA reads TGCAGTGCTAGCCTAACAGGGAGAAATCAGCCCCAGCATTTT.